Listed here is a single TCR beta chain. CDR3 length: 14 amino acids. Germline V CDR1 and CDR2: SGHVS, FNYEAQ. The junction had 12 bases not matched to a gene; V was cut back by 4 bases and J by 10 bases. Per the authors' pipeline: Nucleated cell number was recorded as an estimate derived from reference gene primer amplification. TCRdb's copy holds only in-frame clones and misses some; the assay was immunoSEQ multiplex PCR. The DNA gave D and trimming, while V, J and clone size come from that table. Found here are approximately 140,000 clones, around three quarters of them singletons; the top ten hold about an eighth. This sample was included in a study of blood T cell repertoires in COVID-19.

The sequenced sample consisted of peripheral blood. This clonotype was sampled from a man older than 75 with acute or convalescent COVID-19. The chain recombines TRBV7-6 with TRBJ2-5, with 7 nucleotides matching TRBD2. This chain's CDR3 is CASSSTTGGWGQYF. CDR3 nucleotide sequence: TGTGCCAGCAGCTCGACTACCGGGGGGTGGGGCCAGTACTTC.